This TCR beta chain was obtained from a study of T cell changes during pregnancy in multiple sclerosis. The germline CDR1 and CDR2 sequences are DFQATT and SNEGSKA (reference sequence). This CDR3 is built from 11 residues. Between the trimmed V and J ends, which lost 4 bases and 5 bases, there was a span of 8 bases. Profiled with immunoSEQ multiplex PCR; TCRdb holds only in-frame clones, not every one. The table lists 84,000 or so clones, about 94% of them singletons. The clonotype originates from a female donor with multiple sclerosis, enrolled in a pregnancy study. The specimen comprised peripheral blood, sampled in the third trimester of pregnancy. The chain carries TRBV20-1 and TRBJ2-5; unclear D gene. The CDR3 DNA is TGCAGTGCTATCCCCCCGGAGACCCAGTACTTC. Translated: CSAIPPETQYF.